This TCR beta chain originates from a study of CD8 T cells in ankylosing spondylitis. Whole-study findings and limits: Significant enrichment of disease-linked clones was reported in matched ankylosing spondylitis synovial fluid. Earlier literature documents some of the motif variants in reactive arthritis synovial fluid and blood.

TCRdb redid the calling of the 5' RACE reads with MiXCR, one entry per CDR3 protein. This repertoire shows under 400,000 distinct CDR3 sequences, about 9.9% found once; its top ten account for roughly 9%. This clonotype was observed at least ten times. The antigen is unknown. The V end lost 0 bases, the J end lost 0 bases, and 6 bases lay between the germline ends. This CDR3 has 15 residues. Germline V lookup: CDR1 SGHNT, CDR2 YENEEA. The sequenced sample was blood, either unsorted or a sorted T cell fraction (not recorded which). This receptor was identified in a female donor with ankylosing spondylitis or in good health (not recorded which). The genes are TRBV11-3 and TRBJ1-5; D remains ambiguous. The CDR3, as DNA: TGTGCCAGCAGCTTAGAGGCGGTTAGCAATCAGCCCCAGCATTTT. Translation gives CASSLEAVSNQPQHF.